What follows describes a single TCR beta chain. Antigen: not known. This sample is part of a study of cytomegalovirus exposure and HLA in healthy donors. Notes on the study in general: CMV antigen specificity of a few CMV-associated chains was confirmed in vitro. Apart from CMV serostatus, no immune exposure information was available. Across donors, most TCRs were seen rarely, yet some public ones were widespread. There were some V segments, including TRBV6-2 and TRBV6-3, excluded as indistinguishable.

Germline CDR1 is ENHRY and CDR2 is SYGVKD. The CDR3 totals 15 residues. The ends were cut back, 2 bases at V and 2 bases at J, with 13 bases in the middle. The PCR ran on 60 Vbeta and 13 Jbeta primers. Method: immunoSEQ multiplex PCR; TCRdb's copy keeps in-frame clones and lacks some. The sample carries fewer than 180,000 clones, about 85% recorded once. The chain employs TRBV10-3 and TRBJ2-7; possible D gene TRBD2, 5 bases. The sequence was collected from a human donor in good health. Sequenced sample: PBMCs. The CDR3 DNA reads as TGTGCCATCAGTGAGGCTGGTCAGACTACCTACGAGCAGTACTTC. Amino acid sequence: CAISEAGQTTYEQYF.